These 15 T cell receptor beta chains share one sample of origin, sequenced in a study of metastatic and nonmetastatic thyroid tumors. TCRdb re-analyzed the PCR reads using MiXCR. The profile covers about 49,000 clones, with roughly 22% appearing a single time and 4% taken by the ten largest. None of the patients had undergone any treatment ahead of thyroid surgery. The specimen sequenced was blood. These receptors were collected from a female donor with papillary thyroid cancer or a benign thyroid nodule (not recorded which). Some clones in this sample may be carry-over from other donors' samples.

To note about this clone: A read error may explain this, as a much larger clone is one base away. At the DNA level, this CDR3 is encoded by other sequences in the same sample as well. This chain uses TRBV12-3 or TRBV12-4 with TRBJ1-4; D is undetermined. The CDR3 is 12 amino acids. The V and J ends lost 10 bases and 7 bases respectively, with 13 bases between them. CDR3 protein: CATQRRSEKLFF. DNA for the CDR3: TGTGCCACCCAGCGGAGGAGTGAAAAACTGTTTTTT.

This clone was detected many times. The genes are TRBV12-5 and TRBJ1-1; 8 positions agree with TRBD1. This CDR3 spans 12 amino acids. Germline CDR1 is LGHNT and CDR2 is FRNRAP. V lost 2 bases, J lost 11 bases, and 4 bases stayed unmatched. The CDR3 protein is CASGLSGGMAFF. The CDR3 DNA reads as TGTGCTAGTGGTTTGTCAGGGGGCATGGCTTTCTTT.

This clone came up many times. The chain is built from TRBV4-2 and TRBJ1-2; TRBD1 matches 12 bases. Germline CDR1 and CDR2: LGHNA and YNFKEQ. The CDR3 runs 14 residues. V lost 0 bases, J lost 8 bases, and 1 base stayed unmatched. CDR3 amino acids: CASSQDGTGGGYTF. DNA for the CDR3: TGTGCCAGCAGCCAAGATGGGACAGGGGGCGGCTACACCTTC.

This clone was counted at least ten times. This chain links TRBV27 with TRBJ2-3; D is possibly TRBD2 (5 bases). Germline values: CDR1 MNHEY, CDR2 SMNVEV (reference sequence). The V end lost 3 bases, the J end lost 2 bases, and 9 bases lay between the germline ends. The CDR3 has 14 amino acids. CDR3 DNA sequence: TGTGCCAGCAGTTTCCAGCGGTTCACAGATACGCAGTATTTT. It is translated as CASSFQRFTDTQYF.

This clone was detected ten times or more. J is TRBJ2-1 and V is TRBV6-1; 7 bases line up with TRBD2. V lost 3 bases to trimming and J lost 0 bases; unmatched junction nucleotides: 2. Germline values: CDR1 MNHNS, CDR2 SASEGT. This CDR3 is 15 amino acids long. This CDR3 reads CASSDAGASYNEQFF. The DNA of the CDR3 is TGTGCCAGCAGTGACGCGGGAGCCTCCTACAATGAGCAGTTCTTC.

The V call is TRBV3-1, the J call TRBJ2-7, with D maybe TRBD2 (7 bases). Germline lookup yields CDR1 LGHDT and CDR2 YNNKEL (reference sequence). Deletions cut 2 bases from V and 7 bases from J, with 15 bases between. This CDR3 has 14 residues. The CDR3 nucleotides are TGTGCCAGCAGCCAATGTCGGGGGGCCGGGGAGCAGTACTTC. Amino acid sequence: CASSQCRGAGEQYF.

This clone was observed at least ten times. CDR3 amino acids: CASSQDQADTQYF. The CDR3 DNA reads TGTGCCAGCAGCCAAGATCAGGCAGATACGCAGTATTTT. V is TRBV14 and J is TRBJ2-3, with no clear D. V lost 0 bases, J lost 4 bases, and 5 bases lay in between. This CDR3 has 13 residues. Germline V gives CDR1 SGHDN, CDR2 FVKESK.

This clone was seen ten or more times. The same CDR3 is also encoded by other DNA sequences in this sample. This rearrangement joins TRBV20-1 to TRBJ1-6; D possibly corresponds to TRBD1 (5 bases). Trimming removed 5 bases from V and 5 bases from J, with 13 bases in between. Germline values: CDR1 DFQATT, CDR2 SNEGSKA (reference sequence). The CDR3 runs 14 residues. The CDR3 reads CSAVGRIDNSPLHF. In nucleotides, the CDR3 is TGCAGTGCTGTGGGACGCATCGATAATTCACCCCTCCACTTT.

There are many counts of this clone. The J gene is TRBJ1-1, the V gene TRBV3-1; D gene unclear. CDR1 is LGHDT and CDR2 is YNNKEL in the germline V gene (reference sequence). Trimming stripped 1 base from V and 6 bases from J, with 21 bases between. The CDR3 runs to 17 residues. CDR3 nucleotide sequence: TGTGCCAGCAGCCAAGGTATGAGACGGACGGTCTCTGCTGAAGCTTTCTTT. Translated: CASSQGMRRTVSAEAFF.

In this sample, this clone turned up many times. The chain joins TRBV30 to TRBJ1-1, with D unclear. V was shortened by 0 bases and J by 3 bases, with 8 bases between the two germline ends. Looked up from germline, CDR1 is GTSNPN and CDR2 is SVGIG (reference sequence). The CDR3 runs 13 residues. The CDR3 DNA reads as TGTGCCTGGAGTGTACGACCGTACACTGAAGCTTTCTTT. It codes for CAWSVRPYTEAFF.

The sample holds a few counts of this clone. A single base separates this from a much larger clone, so it may be a read error. This sample includes further DNA sequences coding for the same CDR3. The chain combines TRBV9 with TRBJ1-1; D is perhaps TRBD1 (5 bases). The CDR3 sequence is 14 residues long. CDR1 SGDLS and CDR2 YYNGEE come from the germline V gene. V lost 7 bases and J lost 2, with 15 bases in between. The CDR3 here is CASVRGQTNTEAFF. In nucleotides, the CDR3 is TGTGCCAGCGTCCGGGGCCAAACCAACACTGAAGCTTTCTTT.

In its sample, this clone was seen many times. At one boundary the junction diverges from the germline segment, which might be a read error. This chain connects TRBV30 to TRBJ1-2; unclear D gene. Germline CDR1 is GTSNPN and CDR2 is SVGIG (reference sequence). The CDR3 is 10 residues long. Written as DNA, the CDR3 is TGTGCCTGTCAAGGATATGACTACACCTTC. Translated, it gives CACQGYDYTF.

At least ten counts were recorded for this clone. This chain uses TRBV18 with TRBJ2-7; possibly TRBD2 for D (6 bases). The CDR3 totals 17 residues. Per germline, CDR1 KGHSH and CDR2 LQKENI. Trimming cost V 4 bases and J 2 bases, with 21 bases left between them. The chain's CDR3 is CASSLRGDLQRTYEQYF. The CDR3 coding sequence is TGTGCCAGCTCACTCCGCGGGGACTTACAGAGAACCTACGAGCAGTACTTC.

CDR3 nucleotides: TGTGCCAGTGGGGAGTTCCCCTACGAGCAGTACTTC. Translating it yields CASGEFPYEQYF. V usage is TRBV7-2 and J usage is TRBJ2-7; weak D call: TRBD2 (5 bases). The germline gives CDR1 SGHTA, CDR2 FQGNSA. The CDR3 has 12 residues. Trimming left V 9 bases short and J 2 bases short, with 11 bases between.

In this sample, this clone turned up a few times. A much larger clone lies one base from this, so it may be a read error. The same CDR3 can be traced to other DNA sequences in this sample. This chain connects TRBV28 to TRBJ1-2; 7 bases agree with TRBD1. CDR3 length equals 11 residues. Germline V lookup: CDR1 MDHEN, CDR2 SYDVKM. The CDR3 is CATLTRGGYTF. The CDR3 coding sequence is TGTGCCACCCTGACTCGAGGGGGCTACACCTTT.